A selection of T cell receptor beta chains follows, all from one sample in a study of neurological immune-mediated disorders. TCRdb recomputed calls from the 5' RACE reads with MiXCR, one row per CDR3 protein. Among about 80,000 distinct CDR3 sequences listed, under 10% were seen once. Sequenced input: PBMCs. All receptors come from a man between 45 and 60 years old in good health. CDR3s include the opening cysteine and the closing phenylalanine or tryptophan. Each record gives: V gene, J gene, clone size, D gene, CDR3 DNA, CDR3 protein. A D gene is named only where the DNA matches it firmly. Clone size is given for some rows only: seen once, a few or many times, or a class if the clone is expanded.

TRBV12-3/TRBV12-4,TRBJ1-2,many,.,TGTGCCAGCAGTCGGGGGGCCGACTATGGCTACACCTTC,CASSRGADYGYTF
TRBV7-9,TRBJ1-2,many,TRBD1,TGTGCCAGCAGCTTATCAGGGGGCGCGAACTATGGCTACACCTTC,CASSLSGGANYGYTF
TRBV28,TRBJ2-1,many,.,TGTGCCAGCATTCGGACGGGCTCCTACAATGAGCAGTTCTTC,CASIRTGSYNEQFF
TRBV5-5,TRBJ2-5,.,TRBD2,TGTGCCAGCAGCCAAGGACTAGCGGGGGGCTTTAAAAGGGAGACCCAGTACTTC,CASSQGLAGGFKRETQYF
TRBV10-3,TRBJ2-5,few,TRBD2,TGTGCCATCAGTGAGGGGACTAGCGGTGGGGAGACCCAGTACTTC,CAISEGTSGGETQYF
TRBV9,TRBJ2-5,many,TRBD1,TGTGCCAGCAGCGCCGAGAGGGGGCGAGAGACCCAGTACTTC,CASSAERGRETQYF
TRBV5-1,TRBJ2-2,many,TRBD1,TGCGCCAGCAGCGACGGGACAGGGGGCGCCGCCGGGGAGCTGTTTTTT,CASSDGTGGAAGELFF
TRBV5-1,TRBJ2-3,many,.,TGCGCCAGCAGCTTGGTCTGGGGGGCCGGGGATACGCAGTATTTT,CASSLVWGAGDTQYF
TRBV20-1,TRBJ2-3,many,TRBD2,TGCAGTGCTACTTGGACCGGGACTAGCGGACACACAGATACGCAGTATTTT,CSATWTGTSGHTDTQYF
TRBV29-1,TRBJ2-5,many,TRBD2,TGCAGCGTTCGGACTAGCGGGAGGCAAGAGACCCAGTACTTC,CSVRTSGRQETQYF
TRBV7-2,TRBJ2-2,many,.,TGTGCCAGCAGCTTAGCGAGAGGGAACACCGGGGAGCTGTTTTTT,CASSLARGNTGELFF
TRBV5-1,TRBJ2-3,.,TRBD2,TGCGCCAGCAGCTTGGCCCCTAGCGGGGGCCTCACAGATACGCAGTATTTT,CASSLAPSGGLTDTQYF
TRBV28,TRBJ2-5,many,TRBD1,TGTGCCAGCAGTCCTATAACACAGGGGGAGGAGGAGACCCAGTACTTC,CASSPITQGEEETQYF
TRBV5-1,TRBJ2-4,many,.,TGCGCCAGCAGCTTGGACGGGACATCTGTACCCTTAGCCAAAAACATTCAGTACTTC,CASSLDGTSVPLAKNIQYF
TRBV5-1,TRBJ1-5,many,.,TGCGCCAGCAGCTTGGAGGGACCCCATCAGCCCCAGCATTTT,CASSLEGPHQPQHF
TRBV20-1,TRBJ1-4,many,TRBD1,TGCAGTGCCCCCCCCCAGGGGGGTGAAAAACTGTTTTTT,CSAPPQGGEKLFF
TRBV10-3,TRBJ2-2,many,.,TGTGCCATCAGTGATGTCGGGGAGCTGTTTTTT,CAISDVGELFF
TRBV5-1,TRBJ1-5,many,.,TGCGCCAGCAGCTTGGGACAGAATAGCAATCAGCCCCAGCATTTT,CASSLGQNSNQPQHF